This T cell receptor beta chain emerged from a study of shared clonotypes between healthy human individuals. Germline CDR1 MDHEN, CDR2 SYDVKM. V dropped 2 bases and J dropped 6 bases, with 18 bases sitting between them. The CDR3 sequence is 16 residues long. TCRdb's copy holds only in-frame clones and misses some; the assay was immunoSEQ multiplex PCR. The sample contains around 2.5 million clones, over 85% of which appear only once. The receptor was derived from a man between 18 and 35 years old in good health. Some clones in this sample may be carry-over from other donors' samples. This chain connects TRBV28 to TRBJ2-3, with D perhaps matching TRBD2 (6 bases). The sequenced material came from naive CD4+ T cells from PBMCs. The subset was: CD45RA+ positively selected. The CDR3 is CASSLPSVFTADTQYF. CDR3 DNA sequence: TGTGCCAGCAGTTTACCTAGCGTTTTCACAGCGGATACGCAGTATTTT. The whole variable domain, remainder taken from reference TRBV28 and TRBJ2-3, is DVKVTQSSRYLVKRTGEKVFLECVQDMDHENMFWYRQDPGLGLRLIYFSYDVKMKEKGDIPEGYSVSREKKERFSLILESASTNQTSMYLCASSLPSVFTADTQYFGPGTRLTVL.